Shown below are 5 T cell receptor beta chains from a single sample sequenced in a study of blood T cell repertoires in COVID-19. TCRdb keeps only in-frame clones here, not all; method: immunoSEQ multiplex PCR. The sample has 150,000 or so clones; 84% are singletons. Sequencing was done on a sample of peripheral blood. Source of these receptors: a human donor in a cohort sampled during active COVID-19.

The chain joins TRBV4-1 to TRBJ1-4; the D is unclear. Germline-derived CDR1 and CDR2 are MGHRA and YSYEKL. The CDR3 loop spans 22 amino acids. V lost 2 bases to trimming and J lost 0 bases, with 28 bases between them. The CDR3 nucleotides are TGCGCCAGCAGCCAATGGAAGTCGGTAGCCCGACCCCCCTTTGCAACTAATGAAAAACTGTTTTTT. This gives the protein CASSQWKSVARPPFATNEKLFF.

The J gene is TRBJ1-1, the V gene TRBV19; D perhaps matches TRBD1 (5 bases). Germline values: CDR1 LNHDA, CDR2 SQIVND (reference sequence). The V end was cut by 2 bases, the J end by 1 base, with 14 bases between. The CDR3 runs 16 residues. The CDR3 DNA sequence: TGTGCCAGTAGTATATCGTCGGGAGGGGCGAACACTGAAGCTTTCTTT. This codes for CASSISSGGANTEAFF.

This chain joins TRBV29-1 and TRBJ2-3; D might be TRBD2 (5 bases). V lost 4 bases and J 2 bases, leaving 13 bases between the germline ends. Germline CDR1 and CDR2: SQVTM and ANQGSEA. The length of the CDR3 is 14 residues. CDR3 sequence reads: CSVGSGSPTDTQYF. CDR3 nucleotide sequence: TGCAGCGTTGGAAGCGGTTCTCCCACAGATACGCAGTATTTT.

The chain is built from TRBV7-2 and TRBJ2-7, with 9 bases aligning to TRBD2. This CDR3 is 17 amino acids long. Looked up from germline, CDR1 is SGHTA and CDR2 is FQGNSA. V was pared by 3 bases and J by 1 base, with 10 bases of the junction left unmatched. This CDR3 is CASSFAGGGPESYEQYF. In nucleotides, the CDR3 is TGTGCCAGCAGCTTCGCGGGGGGGGGACCGGAATCCTACGAGCAGTACTTC.

The chain carries TRBV3-1 (or the pseudogene TRBV3-2) and TRBJ2-1; 8 bases are shared with TRBD2. The ends lost 10 bases at V and 0 bases at J; junction bases unmatched: 5. Per the germline V gene, CDR1 is LGHDT and CDR2 is YNNKEL (reference sequence). There are 14 residues in the CDR3. CDR3 in amino acids: CATRSGSSYNEQFF. The CDR3 DNA sequence: TGTGCCACAAGAAGCGGGAGCTCCTACAATGAGCAGTTCTTC.